The 31 T cell receptor beta chains given below trace back to one sample, sequenced in a study of shared clonotypes between healthy human individuals. Repertoires were generated with immunoSEQ multiplex PCR, while TCRdb's copy carries only in-frame clones and drops some. The data contain nearly 600,000 clones, roughly 95% of them singletons. Only CD45RO-negative cells positively selected for CCR7 counted as naive CD8 cells, so terminally differentiated effector memory CD45RA+ cells were excluded. Sample: naive CD8+ T cells sorted from blood. Source of these receptors: a woman in her 30s in good health.

There are a few counts of this clone. This sample also contains other DNA sequences that code for the same CDR3. This sequence joins TRBV6-5 and TRBJ2-1; D might be TRBD2 (5 bases). Germline values: CDR1 MNHEY, CDR2 SVGAGI. The CDR3 contains 13 residues. Trimming left V 0 bases short and J 7 bases short, with 7 bases between. In DNA form, the CDR3 reads TGTGCCAGCAGTTACTCGACGGGGAATGAGCAGTTCTTC. It specifies CASSYSTGNEQFF.

The chain has TRBV9 and TRBJ2-3, with D possibly being TRBD1 (5 bases). From germline, CDR1 is SGDLS and CDR2 YYNGEE. CDR3 length: 14 residues. V shed 4 bases and J shed 5 bases, with 14 bases lying between them. CDR3 loop: CASSPQGAVDTQYF. The CDR3 nucleotides read TGTGCCAGCAGCCCCCAGGGCGCAGTAGATACGCAGTATTTT.

V gene TRBV15 combines with J gene TRBJ2-1, with TRBD2 matching over 11 bases. V shed 3 bases, J shed 0 bases, and the junction held 10 bases outside the gene matches. The CDR3 spans 19 residues. Germline V CDR1 and CDR2: LNHNV, YYDKDF (reference sequence). CDR3 protein: CATSRVGLAVGGSYNEQFF. For the CDR3, the DNA is TGTGCCACCAGCAGGGTGGGACTAGCGGTGGGGGGCTCCTACAATGAGCAGTTCTTC. The variable domain in full, with the rest retrieved from reference TRBV15 and TRBJ2-1, is DAMVIQNPRYQVTQFGKPVTLSCSQTLNHNVMYWYQQKSSQAPKLLFHYYDKDFNNEADTPDNFQSRRPNTSFCFLDIRSPGLGDTAMYLCATSRVGLAVGGSYNEQFFGPGTRLTVL.

This sequence joins TRBV15 and TRBJ1-5, with TRBD1 identical over 7 bases. With V trimmed by 2 bases and J by 4 bases, 5 bases remained unmatched. The CDR3 sequence is 15 residues long. The V gene's germline CDR1 is LNHNV and CDR2 YYDKDF (reference sequence). Written as DNA, the CDR3 is TGTGCCACCAGCAGATCAAGGACAGGTAATCAGCCCCAGCATTTT. This translates into CATSRSRTGNQPQHF. Complete variable domain (other parts from reference TRBV15 and TRBJ1-5): DAMVIQNPRYQVTQFGKPVTLSCSQTLNHNVMYWYQQKSSQAPKLLFHYYDKDFNNEADTPDNFQSRRPNTSFCFLDIRSPGLGDTAMYLCATSRSRTGNQPQHFGDGTRLSIL.

This chain connects TRBV6-6 to TRBJ1-2; D is unclear. The CDR3 sequence is 14 residues long. Between the trimmed V and J ends, which lost 0 bases and 2 bases, there was a span of 7 bases. The germline V gene encodes CDR1 MNHNY and CDR2 SVGAGI (reference sequence). In nucleotides, the CDR3 is TGTGCCAGCAGTTACTCGTCCGGGAACTATGGCTACACCTTC. Protein: CASSYSSGNYGYTF.

J is TRBJ2-1 and V is TRBV5-4; a weak D match, TRBD2 (5 bases). V gave up 2 bases and J gave up 0 bases, with 9 bases separating them. In germline, CDR1 is SGHNT, CDR2 YYREEE (reference sequence). This CDR3 is built from 15 residues. This CDR3 is CASSFLGSSYNEQFF. The DNA of the CDR3 is TGTGCCAGCAGCTTCTTAGGGAGCTCCTACAATGAGCAGTTCTTC.

This chain uses TRBV27 with TRBJ2-2; D ambiguous. V shed 5 bases and J shed 0 bases, with 13 bases lying between them. The V gene's germline CDR1 is MNHEY and CDR2 SMNVEV (reference sequence). The CDR3 sequence is 16 residues long. CDR3 in amino acids: CASSAQGFANTGELFF. CDR3 nucleotides: TGTGCCAGCAGTGCCCAAGGGTTTGCGAACACCGGGGAGCTGTTTTTT.

The chain employs TRBV10-3 and TRBJ2-7, with 8 nucleotides matching TRBD1. CDR1 is ENHRY, CDR2 SYGVKD, per germline. Trimming removed 0 bases from V and 5 bases from J; junction bases left unmatched: 12. The CDR3 consists of 17 residues. DNA for the CDR3: TGTGCCATCAGTGAGTCTATCACAAGGACAGGGAAGGACGAGCAGTACTTC. Translated: CAISESITRTGKDEQYF.

The J gene is TRBJ2-5, the V gene TRBV28; maybe TRBD1 (6 bases). The germline CDR1 and CDR2 sequences are MDHEN and SYDVKM. The V and J ends lost 11 bases and 4 bases respectively, with 14 bases between them. This CDR3 comprises 12 residues. Here the CDR3 reads CAEGETGETQYF. In DNA form, the CDR3 reads TGTGCCGAAGGGGAGACAGGAGAGACCCAGTACTTC.

This rearrangement joins TRBV19 to TRBJ2-5; 10 bases match TRBD2. CDR3 length: 15 amino acids. Germline V gives CDR1 LNHDA, CDR2 SQIVND (reference sequence). After removal of 4 bases from V and 4 bases from J, the junction contained 6 bases not matched to a gene. CDR3 protein: CASSNTSGTGETQYF. CDR3 bases: TGTGCCAGTAGTAATACTAGCGGGACGGGAGAGACCCAGTACTTC.

This chain joins TRBV6-6 and TRBJ2-7; 9 nucleotides line up with TRBD1. The CDR3 length is 15 residues. CDR1 and CDR2 from the germline V gene are MNHNY and SVGAGI (reference sequence). The trim removed 6 bases at V and 1 base at J, leaving 7 bases unmatched. The CDR3 loop is CASSPPGQGSYEQYF. CDR3 DNA sequence: TGTGCCAGCAGCCCACCGGGACAGGGATCCTACGAGCAGTACTTC.

The chain links TRBV27 to TRBJ1-1, with TRBD1 matching over 9 bases. The V segment lost 5 bases and the J segment 12 bases; nucleotides outside the gene matches: 7. The germline gives CDR1 MNHEY, CDR2 SMNVEV (reference sequence). The CDR3 extends over 12 amino acids. In DNA form, the CDR3 reads TGTGCCAGCAGTCCCGGGACAGGGCTTACTTTCTTT. Translated, it gives CASSPGTGLTFF.

V and J are TRBV28 and TRBJ2-1, with D perhaps TRBD2 (6 bases). The CDR3 is made up of 13 amino acids. Germline CDR1 reads MDHEN; CDR2 reads SYDVKM. Trimming pared 3 bases from V and 5 bases from J, leaving 8 bases between. The CDR3 region is CASSLSSDNEQFF. DNA for the CDR3: TGTGCCAGCAGTTTGTCTAGCGACAATGAGCAGTTCTTC.

In its sample, this clone was seen a few times. The CDR3 bases are TGTGCCAGCAGACCTGGCTATAGCAATCAGCCCCAGCATTTT. This encodes CASRPGYSNQPQHF. The chain joins TRBV28 to TRBJ1-5; no reliable D call. Trimming took 6 bases from V and 0 from J, leaving 9 bases between them. Germline V CDR1 and CDR2: MDHEN, SYDVKM. The length of the CDR3 is 14 residues.

The gene calls are TRBV10-2 and TRBJ1-2, with 8 nucleotides matching TRBD1. The germline V gene has CDR1 WSHSY and CDR2 SAAADI. The CDR3 is made up of 14 amino acids. V dropped 2 bases and J dropped 5; count of bases not matched to a gene: 4. The CDR3 spells CASSEPDRVYGYTF. The CDR3 DNA reads TGCGCCAGCAGTGAGCCGGACAGGGTATATGGCTACACCTTC.

Only one count was recorded for this clone. The chain is built from TRBV6-5 and TRBJ2-5; 8 nucleotides agree with TRBD2. The V segment lost 2 bases and the J segment 1 base; nucleotides outside the gene matches: 6. Germline V gene data show CDR1 as MNHEY and CDR2 as SVGAGI. CDR3 length: 16 amino acids. The CDR3 region has the DNA TGTGCCAGCAGTTACATCCCAGCGGGAGTCCAAGAGACCCAGTACTTC. This sequence encodes CASSYIPAGVQETQYF.

This clone has only one observation. CDR3: CASTDWVGGTEAFF. The CDR3 coding sequence is TGCGCCAGCACCGACTGGGTGGGGGGCACTGAAGCTTTCTTT. The chain joins TRBV5-1 to TRBJ1-1; a weak D match, TRBD1 (5 bases). The CDR3 loop spans 14 amino acids. CDR1 is SGHRS, CDR2 YFSETQ, per germline. Trimming shortened V by 6 bases and J by 4 bases, and 16 bases separated the two germline ends.

The V and J genes are TRBV5-1 and TRBJ2-1, with a tentative D call TRBD2 (7 bases). The length of the CDR3 is 16 residues. The germline V gene encodes CDR1 SGHRS and CDR2 YFSETQ. Trimming pared 0 bases from V and 2 bases from J, leaving 12 bases between. The CDR3 loop reads CASSLGRGRAYNEQFF. For the CDR3, the DNA is TGCGCCAGCAGCTTGGGAAGGGGGAGGGCCTACAATGAGCAGTTCTTC.

The gene calls are TRBV27 and TRBJ2-7; TRBD1 might be the D (5 bases). The CDR3 has 12 residues. Germline CDR1 MNHEY, CDR2 SMNVEV (reference sequence). Trimming took off 4 bases at V and 6 bases at J, with 10 bases between the two ends. CDR3 DNA: TGTGCCAGCAGTTCAGTAGGGGCCGAGCAGTACTTC. Translating it yields CASSSVGAEQYF.

DNA of the CDR3: TGTGCCAGCAGGAAGAAAGGACAGAAAGAGACCCAGTACTTC. This gives the protein CASRKKGQKETQYF. This chain links TRBV6-4 with TRBJ2-5, with D possibly being TRBD1 (6 bases). The ends were cut back, 6 bases at V and 3 bases at J, with 14 bases in the middle. The CDR3 runs 14 residues. In germline, CDR1 is MRHNA, CDR2 SNTAGT.

Regarding this clone: Other DNA variants within this sample encode the same CDR3. The rearrangement joins TRBV4-2 to TRBJ2-7; 12 bases agree with TRBD2. Germline values: CDR1 LGHNA, CDR2 YNFKEQ. The CDR3 extends over 15 amino acids. J lost 2 bases, V lost 1 base, and 0 bases had no gene match. CDR3 sequence (DNA): TGTGCCAGCAGCCAAGGACTAGCGGGAGCCTACGAGCAGTACTTC. Amino acids: CASSQGLAGAYEQYF.

The chain employs TRBV18 and TRBJ2-7, with 9 bases matching TRBD1. CDR1 is KGHSH, CDR2 LQKENI, per germline. With 6 bases clipped from V and 7 bases from J, the junction kept 10 bases outside the gene matches. This CDR3 comprises 14 residues. CDR3 nucleotides: TGTGCCAGCTCTGACGTACAGGGGGCGTGGGAGCAGTACTTC. Translation: CASSDVQGAWEQYF.

The rearrangement joins TRBV7-9 to TRBJ1-3; no definite D call. The length of the CDR3 is 13 residues. CDR1 and CDR2 (germline): SEHNR, FQNEAQ (reference sequence). Trimming removed 5 bases from V and 11 bases from J, with 16 bases in between. CDR3 residues: CASSLDGLGAIYF. CDR3 nucleotide sequence: TGTGCCAGCAGCCTGGACGGTCTTGGAGCCATATATTTT.

The V gene is TRBV5-4, the J gene TRBJ2-5; 7 bases are shared with TRBD2. Losses at the gene ends were 0 bases for V and 5 bases for J; bases not matched to a gene: 10. The CDR3 totals 16 residues. Germline V gene lookup returns CDR1 SGHNT and CDR2 YYREEE (reference sequence). This chain's CDR3 is CASSLEGGRRMETQYF. The CDR3, as DNA: TGTGCCAGCAGCTTGGAAGGCGGGAGAAGGATGGAGACCCAGTACTTC.

V is TRBV5-1 and J is TRBJ2-1, with 7 bases that match TRBD2. With 4 bases clipped from V and 14 bases from J, the junction kept 6 bases outside the gene matches. Germline CDR1 SGHRS, CDR2 YFSETQ. The CDR3 spans 11 residues. The CDR3 coding sequence is TGCGCCAGCAGCGTAGCGGGTACTGAGTTCTTC. Translated, it gives CASSVAGTEFF.

The rearrangement uses TRBV30 and TRBJ1-2; 8 bases are shared with TRBD1. Germline values: CDR1 GTSNPN, CDR2 SVGIG (reference sequence). Trimming cost V 3 bases and J 1 base; bases outside gene matches: 10. The CDR3 is 16 residues long. The chain's CDR3 is CAWSYQGAGGNYGYTF. CDR3 coding DNA: TGTGCCTGGAGCTATCAGGGGGCGGGTGGTAACTATGGCTACACCTTC.

This clone has only one observation. The sample contains more than one DNA sequence encoding this CDR3. J is TRBJ1-1 and V is TRBV5-5; D is unclear. Germline loops: CDR1 SGHKS, CDR2 YYEKEE (reference sequence). This CDR3 spans 13 amino acids. V dropped 0 bases and J dropped 2 bases, with 5 bases sitting between them. CDR3 coding DNA: TGTGCCAGCAGCTTGGGATCCAACACTGAAGCTTTCTTT. This codes for CASSLGSNTEAFF.

This chain connects TRBV4-1 to TRBJ2-7; the D gene is possibly TRBD2 (5 bases). V was clipped by 5 bases and J by 5 bases, with 13 bases between them. The CDR3 runs to 13 residues. Germline V gene sequence: CDR1 MGHRA, CDR2 YSYEKL. The CDR3 DNA reads TGCGCCAGCAGCACTCGAGGGTCCCACGAGCAGTACTTC. Its translation: CASSTRGSHEQYF.

The chain joins TRBV18 to TRBJ2-1, with TRBD2 as a possible D gene (7 bases). The CDR3 is 16 amino acids. CDR1 KGHSH and CDR2 LQKENI come from the germline V gene. The V end was cut by 3 bases, the J end by 7 bases, with 19 bases between. The CDR3 sequence: CASSPGGGRTVNEQFF. CDR3 DNA sequence: TGTGCCAGCTCACCTGGGGGCGGGAGAACGGTTAATGAGCAGTTCTTC.

The rearrangement uses TRBV28 and TRBJ1-1; the D gene is possibly TRBD1 (5 bases). Germline V gene data show CDR1 as MDHEN and CDR2 as SYDVKM. This CDR3 contains 14 residues. Between the trimmed V and J ends, which lost 2 bases and 7 bases, there was a span of 14 bases. This chain's CDR3 is CASSLTGTGSEAFF. The CDR3 DNA sequence: TGTGCCAGCAGTTTAACCGGGACGGGCAGTGAAGCTTTCTTT.

The chain uses TRBV5-1 and TRBJ2-7, with 8 bases aligning to TRBD1. Germline V gene lookup returns CDR1 SGHRS and CDR2 YFSETQ. V shed 2 bases, J shed 5 bases, and the junction held 3 bases outside the gene matches. The CDR3 is made up of 13 amino acids. The CDR3 region has the DNA TGCGCCAGCAGCTTAGGACAGGGCCACGAGCAGTACTTC. Translated: CASSLGQGHEQYF.